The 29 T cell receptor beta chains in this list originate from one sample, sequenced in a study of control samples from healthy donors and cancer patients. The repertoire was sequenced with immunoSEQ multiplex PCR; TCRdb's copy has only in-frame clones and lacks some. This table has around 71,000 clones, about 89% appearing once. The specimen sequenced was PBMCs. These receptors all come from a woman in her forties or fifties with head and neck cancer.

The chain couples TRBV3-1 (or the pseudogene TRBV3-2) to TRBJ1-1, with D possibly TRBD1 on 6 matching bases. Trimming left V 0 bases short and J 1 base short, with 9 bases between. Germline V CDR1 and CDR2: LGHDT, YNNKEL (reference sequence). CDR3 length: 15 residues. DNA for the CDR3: TGTGCCAGCAGCCAAGATCAGGGGCGGAACACTGAAGCTTTCTTT. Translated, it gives CASSQDQGRNTEAFF.

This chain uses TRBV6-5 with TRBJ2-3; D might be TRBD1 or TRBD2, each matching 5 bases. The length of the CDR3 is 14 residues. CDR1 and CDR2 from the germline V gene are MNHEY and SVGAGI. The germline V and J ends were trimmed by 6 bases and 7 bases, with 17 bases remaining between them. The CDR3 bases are TGTGCCAGCAGCCTAGGGACCGTTCGAAATACGCAGTATTTT. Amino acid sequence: CASSLGTVRNTQYF.

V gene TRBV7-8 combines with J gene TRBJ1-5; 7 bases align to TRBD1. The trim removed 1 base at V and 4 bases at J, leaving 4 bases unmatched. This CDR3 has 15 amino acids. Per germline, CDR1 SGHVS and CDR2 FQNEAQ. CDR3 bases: TGTGCCAGCAGCTTAGGTAAGGGGGCGAATCAGCCCCAGCATTTT. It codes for CASSLGKGANQPQHF.

The CDR3 region has the DNA TGTGCCAGCAGTGTACGGACGGACTATGGCTACACCTTC. It encodes CASSVRTDYGYTF. This chain uses TRBV2 with TRBJ1-2, with D hard to call. CDR1 and CDR2 from the germline V gene are SNHLY and FYNNEI. V lost 4 bases and J lost 3, with 9 bases in between. This CDR3 is built from 13 residues.

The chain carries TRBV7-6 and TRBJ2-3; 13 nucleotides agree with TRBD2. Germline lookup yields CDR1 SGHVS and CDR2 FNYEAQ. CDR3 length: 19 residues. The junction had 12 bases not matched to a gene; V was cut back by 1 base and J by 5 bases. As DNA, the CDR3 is TGTGCCAGCAGCTTAGTGATGCTAACTAGCGGGGGGGCCGGAGATACGCAGTATTTT. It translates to CASSLVMLTSGGAGDTQYF.

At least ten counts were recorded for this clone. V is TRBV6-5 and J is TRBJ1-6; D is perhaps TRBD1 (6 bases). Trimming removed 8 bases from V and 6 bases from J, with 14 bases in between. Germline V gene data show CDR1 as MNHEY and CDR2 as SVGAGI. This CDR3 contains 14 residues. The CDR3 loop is CASADRQGNSPLHF. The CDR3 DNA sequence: TGTGCCAGCGCAGACAGGCAGGGTAATTCACCCCTCCACTTT.

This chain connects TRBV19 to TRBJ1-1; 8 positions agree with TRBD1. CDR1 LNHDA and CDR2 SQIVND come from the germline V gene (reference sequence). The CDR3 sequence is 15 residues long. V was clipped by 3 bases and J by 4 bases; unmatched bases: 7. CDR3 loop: CASSIQGAESTEAFF. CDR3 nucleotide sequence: TGTGCCAGTAGTATTCAGGGGGCGGAATCCACTGAAGCTTTCTTT.

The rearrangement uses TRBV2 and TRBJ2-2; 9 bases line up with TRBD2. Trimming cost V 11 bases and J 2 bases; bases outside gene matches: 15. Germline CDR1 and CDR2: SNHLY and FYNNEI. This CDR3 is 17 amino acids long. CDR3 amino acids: CARRRGGGAVNTGELFF. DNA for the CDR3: TGTGCCCGCCGGCGAGGCGGGGGGGCGGTAAACACCGGGGAGCTGTTTTTT. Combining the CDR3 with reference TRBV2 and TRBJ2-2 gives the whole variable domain EPEVTQTPSHQVTQMGQEVILRCVPISNHLYFYWYRQILGQKVEFLVSFYNNEISEKSEIFDDQFSVERPDGSNFTLKIRSTKLEDSAMYFCARRRGGGAVNTGELFFGEGSRLTVL.

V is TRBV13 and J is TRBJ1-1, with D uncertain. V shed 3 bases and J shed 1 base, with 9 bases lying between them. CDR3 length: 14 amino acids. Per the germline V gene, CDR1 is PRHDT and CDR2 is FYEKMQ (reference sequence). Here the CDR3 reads CASSFNNGNTEAFF. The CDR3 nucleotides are TGTGCCAGCAGCTTCAACAACGGGAACACTGAAGCTTTCTTT.

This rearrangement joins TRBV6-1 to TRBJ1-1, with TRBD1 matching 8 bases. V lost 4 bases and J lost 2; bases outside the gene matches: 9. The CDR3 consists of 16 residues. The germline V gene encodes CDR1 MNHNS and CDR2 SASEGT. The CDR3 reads CASSAEPGGANTEAFF. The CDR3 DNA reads TGTGCCAGCAGTGCCGAGCCAGGGGGCGCAAACACTGAAGCTTTCTTT.

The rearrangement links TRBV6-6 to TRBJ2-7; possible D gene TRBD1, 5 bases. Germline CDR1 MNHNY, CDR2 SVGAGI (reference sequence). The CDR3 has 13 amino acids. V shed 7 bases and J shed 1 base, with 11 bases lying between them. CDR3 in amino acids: CASNTGSSYEQYF. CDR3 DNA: TGTGCCAGCAACACAGGTTCGTCCTACGAGCAGTACTTC.

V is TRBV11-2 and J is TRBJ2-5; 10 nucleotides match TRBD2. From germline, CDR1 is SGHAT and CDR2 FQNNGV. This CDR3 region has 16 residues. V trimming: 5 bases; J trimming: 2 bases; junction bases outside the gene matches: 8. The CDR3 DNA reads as TGTGCCAGCAGCCCCGGACTAGCGGCCATACAAGAGACCCAGTACTTC. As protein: CASSPGLAAIQETQYF.

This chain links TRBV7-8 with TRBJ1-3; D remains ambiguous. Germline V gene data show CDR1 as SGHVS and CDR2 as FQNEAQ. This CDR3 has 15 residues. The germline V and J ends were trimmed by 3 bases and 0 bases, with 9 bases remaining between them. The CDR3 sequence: CASSLMSLSGNTIYF. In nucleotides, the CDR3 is TGTGCCAGCAGCTTGATGAGCCTCTCTGGAAACACCATATATTTT.

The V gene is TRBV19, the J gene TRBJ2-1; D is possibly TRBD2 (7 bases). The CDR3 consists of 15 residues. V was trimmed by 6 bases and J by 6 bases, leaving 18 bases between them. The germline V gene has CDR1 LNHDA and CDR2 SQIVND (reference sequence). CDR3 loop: CASSIQGRGSNEQFF. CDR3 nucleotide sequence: TGTGCCAGTAGCATCCAGGGGAGGGGCAGCAATGAGCAGTTCTTC.

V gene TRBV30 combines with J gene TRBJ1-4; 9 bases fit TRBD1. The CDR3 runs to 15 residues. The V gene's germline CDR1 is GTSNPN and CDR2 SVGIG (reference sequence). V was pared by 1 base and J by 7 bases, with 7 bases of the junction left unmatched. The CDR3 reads CAWSGRDRAPEKLFF. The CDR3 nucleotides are TGTGCCTGGAGTGGCCGGGACAGGGCCCCTGAAAAACTGTTTTTT.

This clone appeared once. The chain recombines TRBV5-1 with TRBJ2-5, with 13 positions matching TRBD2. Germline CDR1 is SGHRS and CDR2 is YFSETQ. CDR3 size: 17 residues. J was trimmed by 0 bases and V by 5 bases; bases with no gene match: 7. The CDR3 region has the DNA TGCGCCAGCAGTCCGGGACTAGCGGGGATCTACCAAGAGACCCAGTACTTC. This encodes CASSPGLAGIYQETQYF.

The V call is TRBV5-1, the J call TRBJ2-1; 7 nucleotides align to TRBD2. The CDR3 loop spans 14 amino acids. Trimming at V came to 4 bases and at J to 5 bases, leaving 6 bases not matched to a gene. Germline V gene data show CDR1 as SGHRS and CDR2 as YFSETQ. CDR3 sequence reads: CASSPGTTDNEQFF. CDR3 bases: TGCGCCAGCAGCCCGGGGACTACTGACAATGAGCAGTTCTTC. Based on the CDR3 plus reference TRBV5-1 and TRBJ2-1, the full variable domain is KAGVTQTPRYLIKTRGQQVTLSCSPISGHRSVSWYQQTPGQGLQFLFEYFSETQRNKGNFPGRFSGRQFSNSRSEMNVSTLELGDSALYLCASSPGTTDNEQFFGPGTRLTVL.

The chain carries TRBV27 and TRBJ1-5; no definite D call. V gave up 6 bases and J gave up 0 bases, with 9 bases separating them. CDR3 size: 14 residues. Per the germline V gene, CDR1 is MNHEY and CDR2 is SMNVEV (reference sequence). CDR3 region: CASSPFPSNQPQHF. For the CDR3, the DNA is TGTGCCAGCAGCCCATTTCCTAGCAATCAGCCCCAGCATTTT.

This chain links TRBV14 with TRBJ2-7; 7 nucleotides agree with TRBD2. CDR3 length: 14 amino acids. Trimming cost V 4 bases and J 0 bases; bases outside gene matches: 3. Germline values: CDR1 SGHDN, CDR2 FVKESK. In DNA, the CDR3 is TGTGCCAGCAGCCCGGGGGGTCGCTCCTACGAGCAGTACTTC. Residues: CASSPGGRSYEQYF.

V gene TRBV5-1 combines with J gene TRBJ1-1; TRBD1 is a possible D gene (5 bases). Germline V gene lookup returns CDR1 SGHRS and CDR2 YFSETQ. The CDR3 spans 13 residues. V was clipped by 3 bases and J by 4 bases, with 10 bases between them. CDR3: CASSSLGGTEAFF. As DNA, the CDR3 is TGCGCCAGCAGCTCGCTGGGGGGCACTGAAGCTTTCTTT.

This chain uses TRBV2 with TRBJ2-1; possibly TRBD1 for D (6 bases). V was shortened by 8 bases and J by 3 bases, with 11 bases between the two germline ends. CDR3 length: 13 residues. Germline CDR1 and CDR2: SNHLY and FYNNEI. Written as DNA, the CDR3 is TGTGCCAGCGGACAGATCCTCTACAATGAGCAGTTCTTC. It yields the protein CASGQILYNEQFF.

CDR3 sequence: CASTPTIFETQYF. The CDR3, as DNA: TGTGCCAGCACCCCGACAATTTTCGAGACCCAGTACTTC. The V call is TRBV6-6, the J call TRBJ2-5, with D unclear. Germline CDR1 reads MNHNY; CDR2 reads SVGAGI (reference sequence). The CDR3 is 13 residues long. V shed 7 bases and J shed 5 bases, with 14 bases lying between them.

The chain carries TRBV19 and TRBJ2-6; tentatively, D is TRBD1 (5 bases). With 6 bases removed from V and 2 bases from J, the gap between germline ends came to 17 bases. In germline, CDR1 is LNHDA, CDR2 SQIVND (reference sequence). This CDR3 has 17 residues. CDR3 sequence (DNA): TGTGCCAGTAGAAAGTATCAGGGCTCTACTGGGGCCAACGTCCTGACTTTC. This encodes CASRKYQGSTGANVLTF. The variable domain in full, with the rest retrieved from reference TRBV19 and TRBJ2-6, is DGGITQSPKYLFRKEGQNVTLSCEQNLNHDAMYWYRQDPGQGLRLIYYSQIVNDFQKGDIAEGYSVSREKKESFPLTVTSAQKNPTAFYLCASRKYQGSTGANVLTFGAGSRLTVL.

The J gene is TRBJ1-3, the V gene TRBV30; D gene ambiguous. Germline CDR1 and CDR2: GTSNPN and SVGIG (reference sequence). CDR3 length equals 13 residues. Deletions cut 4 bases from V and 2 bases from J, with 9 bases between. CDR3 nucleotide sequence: TGTGCCTGGACAGAAGTTCCTGGAAACACCATATATTTT. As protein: CAWTEVPGNTIYF.

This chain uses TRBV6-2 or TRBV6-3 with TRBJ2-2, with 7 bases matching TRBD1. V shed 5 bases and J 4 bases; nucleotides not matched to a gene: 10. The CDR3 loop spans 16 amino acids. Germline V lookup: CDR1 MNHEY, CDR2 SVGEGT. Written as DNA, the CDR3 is TGTGCCAGCAGTATACAGGGGACCGGACGCACCGGGGAGCTGTTTTTT. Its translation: CASSIQGTGRTGELFF.

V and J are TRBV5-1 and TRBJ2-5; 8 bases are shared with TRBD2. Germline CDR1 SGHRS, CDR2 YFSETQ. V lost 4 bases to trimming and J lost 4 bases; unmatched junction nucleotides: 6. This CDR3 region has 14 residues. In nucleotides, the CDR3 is TGCGCCAGCAGCCCGCGGGGGGAAGGAGAGACCCAGTACTTC. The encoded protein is CASSPRGEGETQYF.

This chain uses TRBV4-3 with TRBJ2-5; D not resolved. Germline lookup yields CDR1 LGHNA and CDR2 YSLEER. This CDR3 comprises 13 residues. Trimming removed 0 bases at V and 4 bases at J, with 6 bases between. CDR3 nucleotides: TGCGCCAGCAGCCAAGAGCATGGAGAGACCCAGTACTTC. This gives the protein CASSQEHGETQYF.

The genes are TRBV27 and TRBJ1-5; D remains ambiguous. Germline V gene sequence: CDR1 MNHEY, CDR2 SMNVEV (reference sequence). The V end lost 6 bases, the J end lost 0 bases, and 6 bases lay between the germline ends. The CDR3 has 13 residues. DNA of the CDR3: TGTGCCAGCAGGATTGATAGCAATCAGCCCCAGCATTTT. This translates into CASRIDSNQPQHF.

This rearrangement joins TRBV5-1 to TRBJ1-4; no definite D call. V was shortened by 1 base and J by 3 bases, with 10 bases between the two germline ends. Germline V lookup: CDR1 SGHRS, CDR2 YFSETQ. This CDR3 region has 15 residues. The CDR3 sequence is CASSLRATSNEKLFF. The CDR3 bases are TGCGCCAGCAGCTTGAGGGCGACTTCTAATGAAAAACTGTTTTTT. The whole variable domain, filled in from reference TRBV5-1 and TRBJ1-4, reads KAGVTQTPRYLIKTRGQQVTLSCSPISGHRSVSWYQQTPGQGLQFLFEYFSETQRNKGNFPGRFSGRQFSNSRSEMNVSTLELGDSALYLCASSLRATSNEKLFFGSGTQLSVL.